These 22 T cell receptor beta chains came from one sample sequenced in a study of T cells in Graves' hyperthyroidism and ophthalmopathy. The source material, RNA transcripts, was used to amplify TCR beta CDR3 regions. With the HTBI primer set, the TCR CDR3 went through a first round of RT-PCR. TCRdb ran MiXCR on the multiplex PCR reads and lists one entry per CDR3 protein. The data contain about 380,000 distinct CDR3 sequences, about 18% of them singletons. The source material was blood. All receptors come from a man younger than 35 with Graves' ophthalmopathy.

This clonotype was detected many times. The chain's CDR3 is CASSSGVLTLNQPQHF. CDR3 bases: TGTGCCAGCAGCTCAGGAGTTTTGACACTTAATCAGCCCCAGCATTTT. The V call is TRBV3-1, the J call TRBJ1-5; D remains ambiguous. Germline loops: CDR1 LGHDT, CDR2 YNNKEL (reference sequence). V lost 5 bases and J 4 bases, leaving 18 bases between the germline ends. The CDR3 sequence is 16 residues long.

The chain employs TRBV20-1 and TRBJ2-1, with no clear D. The germline V and J ends were trimmed by 5 bases and 4 bases, with 9 bases remaining between them. This CDR3 spans 12 amino acids. Germline assignment: CDR1 DFQATT and CDR2 SNEGSKA (reference sequence). In nucleotides, the CDR3 is TGCAGTGCTTCCGTTGGTTACAATGAGCAGTTCTTC. Protein: CSASVGYNEQFF.

This clonotype has a handful of counts. The chain is built from TRBV7-9 and TRBJ1-2; tentative D call: TRBD1 (5 bases). CDR1 is SEHNR, CDR2 FQNEAQ, per germline (reference sequence). Trimming left V 4 bases short and J 4 bases short, with 13 bases between. The CDR3 is 14 residues long. The CDR3 DNA sequence: TGTGCCAGCAGCTCGGTGCGGGGCATCTATGGCTACACCTTC. Translation gives CASSSVRGIYGYTF.

Ten or more counts support this clonotype. This sequence joins TRBV9 and TRBJ1-2; a weak D match, TRBD1 (6 bases). The germline CDR1 and CDR2 sequences are SGDLS and YYNGEE. CDR3 length: 15 amino acids. Trimming left V 0 bases short and J 4 bases short, with 13 bases between. The CDR3 coding sequence is TGTGCCAGCAGCGTAGCAGGGGCGAGTGGCTATGGCTACACCTTC. Its translation: CASSVAGASGYGYTF.

This clonotype came up many times. The V gene is TRBV28, the J gene TRBJ2-7; tentatively, D is TRBD2 (5 bases). Trimming cost V 11 bases and J 0 bases, with 14 bases left between them. CDR1 is MDHEN, CDR2 SYDVKM, per germline. CDR3 length: 13 residues. The CDR3 DNA reads TGTGCCTCCTGGGAGACCAACTCCTACGAGCAGTACTTC. As protein: CASWETNSYEQYF.

This clonotype was recorded at least ten times. The chain carries TRBV7-2 and TRBJ1-5; 9 bases are a match to TRBD1. The CDR3 covers 16 residues. V trimming: 5 bases; J trimming: 0 bases; junction bases outside the gene matches: 5. CDR1 and CDR2 (germline): SGHTA, FQGNSA. The CDR3 region has the DNA TGTGCCAGCAGCGAACAGGGGGCGTATAGCAATCAGCCCCAGCATTTT. It encodes CASSEQGAYSNQPQHF. The variable domain in full, completed from reference TRBV7-2 and TRBJ1-5, reads GAGVSQSPSNKVTEKGKDVELRCDPISGHTALYWYRQSLGQGLEFLIYFQGNSAPDKSGLPSDRFSAERTGGSVSTLTIQRTQQEDSAVYLCASSEQGAYSNQPQHFGDGTRLSIL.

This clonotype was seen ten or more times. This chain links TRBV7-3 with TRBJ2-3; possibly TRBD1 for D (6 bases). Germline lookup yields CDR1 SGHTA and CDR2 FQGTGA. This CDR3 is built from 14 residues. V shed 2 bases and J shed 5 bases, with 11 bases lying between them. The CDR3 reads CASSLAAGEDTQYF. CDR3 bases: TGTGCCAGCAGCTTAGCGGCAGGGGAAGATACGCAGTATTTT.

In this sample, this clonotype turned up many times. The chain employs TRBV11-1 and TRBJ1-2; possibly TRBD1 for D (5 bases). This CDR3 comprises 14 residues. Between the trimmed V and J ends, which lost 5 bases and 5 bases, there was a span of 15 bases. Germline assignment: CDR1 SGHAT and CDR2 FQDESV (reference sequence). The CDR3 DNA follows: TGTGCCAGCAGCCAGGCGGGACGGAAGTATGGCTACACCTTC. Translation gives CASSQAGRKYGYTF. The whole variable domain, filled in from reference TRBV11-1 and TRBJ1-2, reads EAEVAQSPRYKITEKSQAVAFWCDPISGHATLYWYRQILGQGPELLVQFQDESVVDDSQLPKDRFSAERLKGVDSTLKIQPAELGDSAMYLCASSQAGRKYGYTFGSGTRLTVV.

The rearrangement uses TRBV11-2 and TRBJ2-7; D is perhaps TRBD1 (6 bases). This CDR3 contains 15 residues. Trimming took off 2 bases at V and 2 bases at J, with 13 bases between the two ends. CDR1 and CDR2 (germline): SGHAT, FQNNGV. CDR3 loop: CASSLNPDRTYEQYF. For the CDR3, the DNA is TGTGCCAGCAGCTTAAACCCAGACAGGACCTACGAGCAGTACTTC.

This clonotype has just a few counts. The V gene is TRBV6-2 or TRBV6-3, the J gene TRBJ1-2, with D possibly being TRBD1 (5 bases). The germline V and J ends were trimmed by 7 bases and 2 bases, with 11 bases remaining between them. The CDR3 totals 13 residues. The germline V gene has CDR1 MNHEY and CDR2 SVGEGT. Written as DNA, the CDR3 is TGTGCCAGCAAACGGGACGAAAACTATGGCTACACCTTC. It specifies CASKRDENYGYTF.

This clonotype was counted many times. The chain joins TRBV12-3 or TRBV12-4 to TRBJ2-1, with D maybe TRBD2 (5 bases). V lost 3 bases to trimming and J lost 5 bases, with 11 bases between them. The CDR3 is 14 amino acids. CDR3 sequence (DNA): TGTGCCAGCAGTTTTGTGGTGGGAGACAATGAGCAGTTCTTC. Amino acid sequence: CASSFVVGDNEQFF.

This clonotype showed up many times. The chain carries TRBV7-6 and TRBJ1-2; D gene ambiguous. Germline V lookup: CDR1 SGHVS, CDR2 FNYEAQ. The CDR3 has 15 residues. The V end lost 1 base, the J end lost 4 bases, and 13 bases lay between the germline ends. CDR3 in amino acids: CASSLGPGTGYGYTF. CDR3 nucleotides: TGTGCCAGCAGCTTAGGTCCGGGTACGGGCTATGGCTACACCTTC. Full variable domain (remainder filled in from reference TRBV7-6 and TRBJ1-2): GAGVSQSPRYKVTKRGQDVALRCDPISGHVSLYWYRQALGQGPEFLTYFNYEAQQDKSGLPNDRFSAERPEGSISTLTIQRTEQRDSAMYRCASSLGPGTGYGYTFGSGTRLTVV.

The table lists this clonotype with many counts. This chain uses TRBV10-3 with TRBJ1-1, with TRBD1 matching over 9 bases. Germline V gene data show CDR1 as ENHRY and CDR2 as SYGVKD. The junction had 6 bases not matched to a gene; V was cut back by 3 bases and J by 7 bases. There are 14 residues in the CDR3. The CDR3 region has the DNA TGTGCCATCAGTGATAGGACAGGGGAGAGTGAAGCTTTCTTT. Its translation: CAISDRTGESEAFF.

This clonotype came up many times. The chain couples TRBV6-1 to TRBJ1-1; no definite D call. Germline loops: CDR1 MNHNS, CDR2 SASEGT. The CDR3 loop spans 13 amino acids. Trimming left V 8 bases short and J 7 bases short, with 17 bases between. CDR3 protein: CASELTEGLEAFF. The CDR3 DNA sequence: TGTGCCAGCGAATTGACCGAAGGTCTTGAAGCTTTCTTT.

The rearrangement joins TRBV25-1 to TRBJ1-1, with 7 bases matching TRBD1. With 3 bases clipped from V and 1 base from J, the junction kept 5 bases outside the gene matches. The CDR3 length is 15 residues. Germline CDR1 and CDR2: MGHDK and SYGVNS. In DNA, the CDR3 is TGTGCCAGCAGTGATCCATGGACAGGGAACACTGAAGCTTTCTTT. The encoded protein is CASSDPWTGNTEAFF.

The chain carries TRBV2 and TRBJ1-6; 8 bases match TRBD1. The CDR3 extends over 14 amino acids. Germline CDR1 and CDR2: SNHLY and FYNNEI. Germline trimming cut 5 bases from V and 10 bases from J; bases unmatched to any gene: 7. CDR3 region: CASSTGQGASPLHF. CDR3 nucleotide sequence: TGTGCCAGCAGTACAGGACAGGGTGCATCACCCCTCCACTTT.

Concerning this clonotype itself: This sequence is one base from a far larger clone and is likely a read error. CDR3 loop: CASSEAFEQYF. The CDR3, as DNA: TGTGCCAGCAGTGAAGCCTTCGAGCAGTACTTC. The V gene is TRBV2, the J gene TRBJ2-7, with D uncertain. Per germline, CDR1 SNHLY and CDR2 FYNNEI. The V end lost 0 bases, the J end lost 6 bases, and 3 bases lay between the germline ends. The CDR3 runs to 11 residues. Complete variable domain (other parts from reference TRBV2 and TRBJ2-7): EPEVTQTPSHQVTQMGQEVILRCVPISNHLYFYWYRQILGQKVEFLVSFYNNEISEKSEIFDDQFSVERPDGSNFTLKIRSTKLEDSAMYFCASSEAFEQYFGPGTRLTVT.

This clonotype came up many times. The chain employs TRBV11-2 and TRBJ2-1; D is possibly TRBD2 (7 bases). Germline V CDR1 and CDR2: SGHAT, FQNNGV. Trimming pared 7 bases from V and 4 bases from J, leaving 11 bases between. The CDR3 runs to 13 residues. The CDR3 sequence: CASMGGPYNEQFF. CDR3 in DNA: TGTGCCAGCATGGGGGGGCCGTACAATGAGCAGTTCTTC.

The table lists this clonotype with a few counts. The chain recombines TRBV20-1 with TRBJ2-2; 14 nucleotides align to TRBD2. The germline V gene has CDR1 DFQATT and CDR2 SNEGSKA (reference sequence). This CDR3 region has 19 residues. The V and J ends lost 1 base and 2 bases, in that order; junction bases with no gene match: 9. CDR3 sequence reads: CSARVPGLAGVENTGELFF. CDR3 DNA: TGCAGTGCTAGAGTCCCGGGACTAGCGGGGGTAGAAAACACCGGGGAGCTGTTTTTT.

The rearrangement links TRBV6-1 to TRBJ2-1; D perhaps matches TRBD2 (5 bases). V lost 10 bases, J lost 0 bases, and 10 bases lay in between. The germline CDR1 and CDR2 sequences are MNHNS and SASEGT. The CDR3 sequence is 13 residues long. CDR3 protein: CAIGGSSYNEQFF. The CDR3 DNA sequence: TGTGCCATAGGAGGAAGCTCCTACAATGAGCAGTTCTTC.

This clonotype was picked up a small number of times. The rearrangement joins TRBV2 to TRBJ1-2, with D possibly being TRBD1 (5 bases). Trimming took off 0 bases at V and 4 bases at J, with 15 bases between the two ends. Germline CDR1 and CDR2: SNHLY and FYNNEI. The CDR3 totals 16 residues. The CDR3, as DNA: TGTGCCAGCAGTGAAGCGACAAGGGGAAGGGGCTATGGCTACACCTTC. Its protein is CASSEATRGRGYGYTF.

The chain is built from TRBV3-1 and TRBJ2-2; possible D gene TRBD2, 6 bases. The CDR3 contains 15 residues. Trimming took off 0 bases at V and 12 bases at J, with 17 bases between the two ends. Germline CDR1 and CDR2: LGHDT and YNNKEL (reference sequence). The CDR3 loop is CASSQELRVGGKLFF. The CDR3 DNA reads as TGTGCCAGCAGCCAAGAATTAAGGGTGGGAGGAAAGCTGTTTTTT.